Each of the 8 T cell receptor beta chains below was sequenced from the same sample in a study of monozygotic twins with inflammatory bowel disease. TCRdb reprocessed the 5' RACE reads, with one entry per CDR3 protein and no DNA. Recorded for this sample: around 450,000 distinct CDR3 sequences. Source material: blood. The origin of the receptors is a human donor with ulcerative colitis or Crohn's disease, or a healthy co-twin of an affected twin (not recorded which).

The chain couples TRBV6-6 to TRBJ1-2. The CDR3 has 14 residues. Germline V gene lookup returns CDR1 MNHNY and CDR2 SVGAGI (reference sequence). The CDR3 sequence is CASSSSDGNYGYTF.

V and J are TRBV12-3 or TRBV12-4 and TRBJ1-2. The CDR3 loop spans 11 amino acids. CDR3 sequence: CASSRGDGYTF.

The chain is built from TRBV7-9 and TRBJ2-3; TCRdb returns TRBD2, unconfirmable since there is no DNA. The CDR3 contains 17 residues. Germline V gene lookup returns CDR1 SEHNR and CDR2 FQNEAQ (reference sequence). The CDR3 here is CASSFGTSGSGTDTQYF.

This chain joins TRBV20-1 and TRBJ1-2. The CDR3 sequence is 14 residues long. Germline V gene lookup returns CDR1 DFQATT and CDR2 SNEGSKA (reference sequence). The CDR3 loop reads CSARVADRNYGYTF.

The gene calls are TRBV7-2 and TRBJ2-1. The CDR3 loop spans 11 amino acids. Germline V CDR1 and CDR2: SGHTA, FQGNSA. The CDR3 is CASSSGQGKFF.

The CDR3 loop reads CASSPSLARNEQFF. The rearrangement joins TRBV7-2 to TRBJ2-1; TCRdb lists TRBD2, though no DNA is available to test this call. The CDR3 runs 14 residues. The germline gives CDR1 SGHTA, CDR2 FQGNSA.

The chain carries TRBV30 and TRBJ1-1; TCRdb names TRBD1, which stays unverified in the absence of DNA. The germline gives CDR1 GTSNPN, CDR2 SVGIG (reference sequence). The length of the CDR3 is 12 residues. CDR3 sequence: CALGALRVEAFF.

V and J are TRBV20-1 and TRBJ1-5. The CDR3 is made up of 14 amino acids. CDR1 is DFQATT, CDR2 SNEGSKA, per germline (reference sequence). CDR3 in amino acids: CSAPDTNSNQPQHF.